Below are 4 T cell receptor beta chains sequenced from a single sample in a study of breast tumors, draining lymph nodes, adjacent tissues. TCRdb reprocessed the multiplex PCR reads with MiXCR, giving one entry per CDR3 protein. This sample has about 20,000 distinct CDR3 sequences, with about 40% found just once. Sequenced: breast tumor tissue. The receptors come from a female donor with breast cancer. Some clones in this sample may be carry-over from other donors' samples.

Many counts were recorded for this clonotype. CDR3 DNA: TGTGCCAGCAGCTTAGGGACTAGCGGGGTCTACGAGCAGTACTTC. This gives the protein CASSLGTSGVYEQYF. This chain connects TRBV11-2 to TRBJ2-7, with TRBD2 matching 12 bases. V lost 1 base, J lost 3 bases, and 1 base stayed unmatched. The length of the CDR3 is 15 residues. Germline assignment: CDR1 SGHAT and CDR2 FQNNGV.

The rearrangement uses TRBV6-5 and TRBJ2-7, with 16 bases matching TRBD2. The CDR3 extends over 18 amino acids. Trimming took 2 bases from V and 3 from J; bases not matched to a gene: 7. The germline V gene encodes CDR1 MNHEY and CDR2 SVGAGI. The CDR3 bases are TGTGCCAGCAGTTACCAGGGACTAGCGGGAGGGCCCGGCTACGAGCAGTACTTC. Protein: CASSYQGLAGGPGYEQYF.

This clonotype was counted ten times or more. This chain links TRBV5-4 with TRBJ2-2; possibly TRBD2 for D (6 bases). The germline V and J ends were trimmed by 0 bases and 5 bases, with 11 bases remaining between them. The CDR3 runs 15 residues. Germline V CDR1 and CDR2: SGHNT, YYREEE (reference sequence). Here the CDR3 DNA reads TGTGCCAGCAGCTTGGGGGGAAGCGGGACCGGGGAGCTGTTTTTT. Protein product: CASSLGGSGTGELFF.

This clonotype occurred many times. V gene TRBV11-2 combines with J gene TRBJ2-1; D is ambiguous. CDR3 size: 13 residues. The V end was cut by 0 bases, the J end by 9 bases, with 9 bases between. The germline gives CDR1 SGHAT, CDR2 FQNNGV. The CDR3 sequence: CASSLENFGEQFF. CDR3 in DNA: TGTGCCAGCAGCTTAGAAAATTTCGGTGAGCAGTTCTTC. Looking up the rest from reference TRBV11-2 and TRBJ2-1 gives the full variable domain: EAGVAQSPRYKIIEKRQSVAFWCNPISGHATLYWYQQILGQGPKLLIQFQNNGVVDDSQLPKDRFSAERLKGVDSTLKIQPAKLEDSAVYLCASSLENFGEQFFGPGTRLTVL.